The clone carrying this T cell receptor (beta chain) showed up just a few times. This sample is drawn from a study of beta chain features in type 1 diabetes. Study-wide background: In age, gender and cell yields, patients were similar to healthy donors.

Each donor gave one heparinised blood draw averaging around 120 mL. Sorted CD4+ subsets: naive, central memory, regulatory, stem cell-like memory (CD45RO/CCR7/CD25/CD127/CD95/CD27 panel). The investigators reverse transcribed all of the isolated RNA, so they sequenced expressed TCRB transcripts. This table comes from immunoSEQ multiplex PCR, and its TCRdb copy is limited to in-frame clones, with some not included. Of some 330,000 clones in the sample, about 10% were seen once. The CDR3 length is 11 residues. V lost 4 bases and J lost 2, with 3 bases in between. Per the germline V gene, CDR1 is SEHNR and CDR2 is FQNEAQ (reference sequence).

Sequencing input: naive CD4+ T cells from blood. The J gene is TRBJ2-7, the V gene TRBV7-9; D remains ambiguous. The receptor's source is a woman aged 25-40 years in good health. The CDR3 reads CASSSPYEQYF. CDR3 DNA: TGTGCCAGCAGCTCTCCCTACGAGCAGTACTTC.